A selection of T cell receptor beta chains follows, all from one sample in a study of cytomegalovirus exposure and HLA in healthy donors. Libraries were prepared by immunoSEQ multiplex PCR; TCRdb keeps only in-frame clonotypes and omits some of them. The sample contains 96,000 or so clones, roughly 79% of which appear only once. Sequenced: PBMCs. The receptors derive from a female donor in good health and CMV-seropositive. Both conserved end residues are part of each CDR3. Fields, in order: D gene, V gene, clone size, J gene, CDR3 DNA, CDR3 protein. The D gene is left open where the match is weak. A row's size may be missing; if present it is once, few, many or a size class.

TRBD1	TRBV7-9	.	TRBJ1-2	TGTGCCAGCAGCTGGACAGGGGCGAACTATGGCTACACCTTC	CASSWTGANYGYTF
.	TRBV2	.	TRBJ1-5	TGTGCCAGCCAAGGACAGACGTATAGCAATCAGCCCCAGCATTTT	CASQGQTYSNQPQHF
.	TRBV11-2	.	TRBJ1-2	TGTGCCAGCAGCTCCGACAGAAACTATGGCTACACCTTC	CASSSDRNYGYTF
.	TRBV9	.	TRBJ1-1	TGTGCCAGCAGCCTGCGGTTGAACACTGAAGCTTTCTTT	CASSLRLNTEAFF
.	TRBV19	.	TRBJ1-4	TGTGCCAGTAGTATGGGAACAGGGTATGAAAAACTGTTTTTT	CASSMGTGYEKLFF
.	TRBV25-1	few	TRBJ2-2	TGTGCCAGCAGTAGTGGACTGATCACCGGGGAGCTGTTTTTT	CASSSGLITGELFF
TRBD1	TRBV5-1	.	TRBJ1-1	TGCGCCAGCAGCGTCGTGACAGGGGGTTACACTGAAGCTTTCTTT	CASSVVTGGYTEAFF
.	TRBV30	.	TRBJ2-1	TGTGCCTGGAGTGCCTCGTACTACAATGAGCAGTTCTTC	CAWSASYYNEQFF
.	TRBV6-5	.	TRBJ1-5	TGTGCCAGCAGCCGACAGCATGATCAGCCCCAGCATTTT	CASSRQHDQPQHF
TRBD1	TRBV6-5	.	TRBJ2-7	TGTGCCAGCAGTTCCCAAGACAGGGTACGGTTCGGGTGGTACTTC	CASSSQDRVRFGWYF
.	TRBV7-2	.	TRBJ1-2	TGTGCCAGCAGCTCCCTAGGCTATGGCTACACCTTC	CASSSLGYGYTF
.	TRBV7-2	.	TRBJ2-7	TGTGCCAGCAGCTTGGGTGCGGCCCTCTCCTACGAGCAGTACTTC	CASSLGAALSYEQYF
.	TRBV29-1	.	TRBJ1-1	TGCAGCGTTGAGGGCAGATTAAACACTGAAGCTTTCTTT	CSVEGRLNTEAFF
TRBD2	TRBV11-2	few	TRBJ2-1	TGTGCCAGCAGCTTAGGCCCGGGACTAGCGGGGGGTGAGCAGTTCTTC	CASSLGPGLAGGEQFF
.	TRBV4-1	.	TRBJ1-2	TGCGCCAGCAGCCATGTCCCAATCGCGGCGGGCGGCTACACCTTC	CASSHVPIAAGGYTF
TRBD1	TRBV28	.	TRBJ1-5	TGTGCCAGCAGGACACAGGGGGGAAGCAATCAGCCCCAGCATTTT	CASRTQGGSNQPQHF
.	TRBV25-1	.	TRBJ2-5	TGTGCCAGCACCGGGAACATGCAAGAGACCCAGTACTTC	CASTGNMQETQYF
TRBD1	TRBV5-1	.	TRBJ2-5	TGCGCCAGCAGCTTGGGACAGGGGGCTGAGACCCAGTACTTC	CASSLGQGAETQYF
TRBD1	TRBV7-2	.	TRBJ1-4	TGTGCCAGCAGCACTAGACAGGGGGCAGGGGAAAAACTGTTTTTT	CASSTRQGAGEKLFF
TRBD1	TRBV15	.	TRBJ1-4	TGTGCCACCAGCAGGGGACAGGCGCAAGAAAAACTGTTTTTT	CATSRGQAQEKLFF
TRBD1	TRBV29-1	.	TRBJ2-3	TGCAGCGTTGAGGTCCCGGGACAGGGGTCCCCAGATACGCAGTATTTT	CSVEVPGQGSPDTQYF
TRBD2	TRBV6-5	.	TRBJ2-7	TGTGCCAGCAGTTACCGGGAGCGGGGATACGAGCAGTACTTC	CASSYRERGYEQYF
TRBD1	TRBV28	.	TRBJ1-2	TGTGCCAGCAGCCCCCAGCAGGGGGCCTTTGGCTACACCTTC	CASSPQQGAFGYTF
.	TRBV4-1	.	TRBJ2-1	TGCGCCAGCAGCCAAGATTGGGGCACCTTCAATGAGCAGTTCTTC	CASSQDWGTFNEQFF
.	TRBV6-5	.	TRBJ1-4	TGTGCCAGCAGTCCTACTCGTTCAAAACTGTTTTTT	CASSPTRSKLFF
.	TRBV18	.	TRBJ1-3	TGTGCCAGCTCCCCAGGGGCGACCAGTGGAAACACCATATATTTT	CASSPGATSGNTIYF
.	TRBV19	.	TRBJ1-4	TGTGCCAGTAGTATTTCCTGGGGCGAAAAACTGTTTTTT	CASSISWGEKLFF
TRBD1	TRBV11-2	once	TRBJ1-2	TGTGCCAGCAGCTTAGATCCGGGGGGACAGGGAATCTCCTATGGCTACACCTTC	CASSLDPGGQGISYGYTF
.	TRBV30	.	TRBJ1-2	TGTGCCTGGAGTGTACGTTGGTCGCCCCGGCTCCATGGCGGTGGCTACACCTTC	CAWSVRWSPRLHGGGYTF
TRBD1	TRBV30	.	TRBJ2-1	TGTGCCTGGAGCCCCGGACAGGGTACCTACAATGAGCAGTTCTTC	CAWSPGQGTYNEQFF
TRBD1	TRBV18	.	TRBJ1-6	TGTGCCAGCTCCGAGGGGGCCGGGGATTCACCCCTCCACTTT	CASSEGAGDSPLHF
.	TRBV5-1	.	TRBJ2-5	TGCGCCAGCTCCGGCCTAGTCCAAGAGACCCAGTACTTC	CASSGLVQETQYF
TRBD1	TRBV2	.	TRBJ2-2	TGTGCCAGCAGTTGGGGACAGGCCTTGAACACCGGGGAGCTGTTTTTT	CASSWGQALNTGELFF
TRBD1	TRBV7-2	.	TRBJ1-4	TGTGCCAGCAGGTCCGGGACAGGGGGGTCTGTGCTGTTTTTT	CASRSGTGGSVLFF
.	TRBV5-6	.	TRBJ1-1	TGTGCCAGCAGCCAAGACAGGAGGAACACTGAAGCTTTCTTT	CASSQDRRNTEAFF
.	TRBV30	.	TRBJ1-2	TGTGCCTGGACCCCGGATAGGGGGAACTATGGCTACACCTTC	CAWTPDRGNYGYTF
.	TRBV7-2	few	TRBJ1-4	TGTGCCAGCAGCTTGCAACCAAGAGATAATGAAAAACTGTTTTTT	CASSLQPRDNEKLFF
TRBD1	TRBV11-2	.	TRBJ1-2	TGTGCCAGCAGCCCGGGACAGTACTATGGCTACACCTTC	CASSPGQYYGYTF
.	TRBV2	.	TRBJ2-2	TGTGCCAGCAGTGTCCCAGGGACGGGGGTCGACACACCGATAACCGCCCCCGGGGAGCTGTTTTTT	CASSVPGTGVDTPITAPGELFF
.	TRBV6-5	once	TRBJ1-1	TGTGCCAGCTTGGCTGGGCGGAGGATTGGAACTGAAGCTTTCTTT	CASLAGRRIGTEAFF
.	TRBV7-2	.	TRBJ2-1	TGTGCCAGCAGCTTAGTGAGAGGGTTTGGCAATGAGCAGTTCTTC	CASSLVRGFGNEQFF
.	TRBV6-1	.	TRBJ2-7	TGTGCCAGCACCCTCTCCTACGAGCAGTACTTC	CASTLSYEQYF
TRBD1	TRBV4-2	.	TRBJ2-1	TGTGCCAGCAGCCAGGACCAACAGGGGCTCTCCAATGAGCAGTTCTTC	CASSQDQQGLSNEQFF
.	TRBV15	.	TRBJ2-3	TGTGCCACCAGCAGAGATCGGTCTAGCGCAGATACGCAGTATTTT	CATSRDRSSADTQYF
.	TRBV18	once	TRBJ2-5	TGTGCCAGCTCCCCTTCGGGGGAAGAGACCCAGTACTTC	CASSPSGEETQYF
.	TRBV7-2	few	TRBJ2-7	TGTGCCAGCAGCTTCGGGGTCGGGTACGAGCAGTACTTC	CASSFGVGYEQYF
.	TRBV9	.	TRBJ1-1	TGTGCCAGCAGCGTCGGGATTATGAACACTGAAGCTTTCTTT	CASSVGIMNTEAFF
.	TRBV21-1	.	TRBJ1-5	TGTGCCAGCAGCTTCCCCCGCGGGACGGGGAATCAGCCCCAGCATTTT	CASSFPRGTGNQPQHF